This T cell receptor (beta chain) was identified during a study of shared clonotypes between healthy human individuals. Regarding the study as a whole: When compared with the clonotypes that were shared by all four sorted-subset donors, the non-shared clonotypes turned out to have lower generation probabilities.

Libraries were prepared by immunoSEQ multiplex PCR; TCRdb keeps only in-frame clonotypes and omits some of them. The data show just over 2,000,000 clones, with 85% to 95% seen just once and 0.1% to 0.15% held by the top ten. Regarding this clone: Its specificity is not known.

This CDR3 contains 15 residues. CDR1 and CDR2 (germline): SQVTM, ANQGSEA. Trimming removed 6 bases from V and 0 bases from J; junction bases left unmatched: 9. What was sequenced was naive CD4+ T cells sorted from blood. Specified subset: CD45RA+ positively selected. The clonotype was recovered from a man younger than 35 in good health. The chain links TRBV29-1 to TRBJ2-3; 7 nucleotides line up with TRBD1. The CDR3 region is CSVVTGSRSTDTQYF. CDR3 nucleotides: TGCAGCGTAGTGACAGGGAGCAGGAGCACAGATACGCAGTATTTT.